This T cell receptor beta chain is drawn from a study of Ad26.COV2.S vaccination and SARS-CoV-2 variants. Study details: Participant was drawn from the COV1001 Ad26.COV2.S trial arm. Whole-study results and caveats: The TCR breadth and depth analyses may have understated or missed part of the total T cell responses.

For this clone: Its specificity is not known.

This sample's treatment: around 19 received Ad26.COV2.S at low or high dose, single or two shots; 5 received placebo; per-sample allocation not given. It was on day 63 after the first vaccine or placebo injection that samples were taken. As its vector, the vaccine had Ad26, which expressed Wuhan-strain SARS-CoV-2 spike. Some clones are missing from TCRdb's copy, which holds only in-frame ones; the method was immunoSEQ multiplex PCR. The sample has around 450,000 clones, about nine tenths seen once. The source of this sequence is a person aged 18-65 years who received the Ad26.COV2.S COVID-19 vaccine or a placebo. The specimen comprised peripheral blood, sampled in a trial of Ad26.COV2.S vaccine versus placebo.

CDR3 amino acids: CASSPWTGNEQYF. In DNA form, the CDR3 reads TGTGCCAGCTCACCGTGGACAGGGAACGAGCAGTACTTC. V and J are TRBV18 and TRBJ2-7; 8 nucleotides align to TRBD1. The CDR3 length is 13 residues. CDR1 is KGHSH and CDR2 is LQKENI in the germline V gene. V was clipped by 3 bases and J by 5 bases; unmatched bases: 3.